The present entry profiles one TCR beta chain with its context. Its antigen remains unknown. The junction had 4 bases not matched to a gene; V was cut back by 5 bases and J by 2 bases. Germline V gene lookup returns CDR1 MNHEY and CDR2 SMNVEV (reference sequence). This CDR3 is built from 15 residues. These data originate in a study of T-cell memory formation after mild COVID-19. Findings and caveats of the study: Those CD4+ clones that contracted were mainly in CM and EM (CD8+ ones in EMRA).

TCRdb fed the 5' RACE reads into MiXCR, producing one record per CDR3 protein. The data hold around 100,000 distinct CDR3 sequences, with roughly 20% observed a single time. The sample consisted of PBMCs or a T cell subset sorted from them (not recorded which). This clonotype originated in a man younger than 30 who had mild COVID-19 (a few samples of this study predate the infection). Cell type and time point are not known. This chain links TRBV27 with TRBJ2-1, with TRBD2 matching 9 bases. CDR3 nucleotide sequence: TGTGCCAGCAGTAAGGGACTAGCAGCCTACAATGAGCAGTTCTTC. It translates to CASSKGLAAYNEQFF.